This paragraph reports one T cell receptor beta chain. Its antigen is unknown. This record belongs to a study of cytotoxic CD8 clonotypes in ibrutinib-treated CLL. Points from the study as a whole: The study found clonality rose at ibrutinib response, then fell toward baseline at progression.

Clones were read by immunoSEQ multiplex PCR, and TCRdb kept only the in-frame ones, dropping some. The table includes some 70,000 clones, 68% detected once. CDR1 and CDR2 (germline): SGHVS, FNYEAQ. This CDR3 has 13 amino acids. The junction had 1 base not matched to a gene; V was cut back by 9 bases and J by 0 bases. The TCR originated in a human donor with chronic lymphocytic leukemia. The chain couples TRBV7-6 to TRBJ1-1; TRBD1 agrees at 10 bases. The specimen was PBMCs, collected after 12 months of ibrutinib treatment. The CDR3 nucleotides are TGTGCCAGTGGGACAGGGGTGAACACTGAAGCTTTCTTT. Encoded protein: CASGTGVNTEAFF.